Listed below are T cell receptor beta chains from one sample, sequenced in a study of early T cells in non-severe SARS-CoV-2 infection. TCRdb independently ran MiXCR on the 5' RACE reads; one entry per CDR3 protein. Of about 28,000 distinct CDR3 sequences listed, about 5.8% are singletons. Specimen: whole blood. The receptor set was obtained from an adult who was a healthcare worker with PCR-confirmed SARS-CoV-2 infection or an uninfected control (not recorded which). Both conserved end residues are part of each CDR3. Fields, in order: clone size, D gene, V gene, J gene, CDR3 DNA, CDR3 protein. A D gene is named only where the DNA matches it firmly. Clone size is stated in some rows and not others, as once, few, many or a class when expanded.

>many|TRBD2|TRBV20-1|TRBJ2-5
TGCAGTGCTCTGGCGGCGGGGGGACACCAAGAGACCCAGTACTTC
CSALAAGGHQETQYF
>many|TRBD2|TRBV19|TRBJ2-1
TGTGCCAGTAGTCCGACTAGCGGGGGGGGATATGAGCAGTTCTTC
CASSPTSGGGYEQFF
>many|-|TRBV4-3|TRBJ2-1
TGCGCCAGCAGCCAAGATAATTATGCGGGCCTTTACAATGAGCAGTTCTTC
CASSQDNYAGLYNEQFF
>many|-|TRBV12-1|TRBJ2-3
TGTGCCAGCAGCTTTGACCAAAGCGGGGGGGCCTTCGATACGCAGTATTTT
CASSFDQSGGAFDTQYF
>many|-|TRBV12-3/TRBV12-4|TRBJ2-1
TGTGCCAGCAGTTTAGCGTCCGGGTCGTATGAGCAGTTCTTC
CASSLASGSYEQFF
>many|TRBD2|TRBV7-2|TRBJ2-1
TGTGCCAGCAGCTTAGAAGTCGGGGGGAGGCGACAGCAGTTCTTC
CASSLEVGGRRQQFF
>many|-|TRBV11-2|TRBJ2-7
TGTGCCAGCAGCCCGCGCATGGACAGCTCCTACGAGCAGTACTTC
CASSPRMDSSYEQYF
>many|-|TRBV15|TRBJ1-1
TGTGCCACCAGCAGACAGATGGACATAGGAGCTTTCTTT
CATSRQMDIGAFF
>-|TRBD1|TRBV18|TRBJ1-1
TGTGCCAGCTCACTAAACACAGGGGACACTGAAGCTTTCTTT
CASSLNTGDTEAFF
>many|-|TRBV28|TRBJ1-5
TGTGCCAGCAGTTTTTCCAGGGCAAATCAGCCCCAGCATTTT
CASSFSRANQPQHF
>many|-|TRBV20-1|TRBJ2-3
TGCAGTGCTCCCCCCGGACAGTTTAGCACAGATACGCAGTATTTT
CSAPPGQFSTDTQYF
>few|TRBD2|TRBV12-3/TRBV12-4|TRBJ2-2
TGTGCCAGCAGCCAGGGACTAGCGGACACCGGGGAGCTGTTTTTT
CASSQGLADTGELFF
>-|TRBD1|TRBV18|TRBJ2-7
TGTGCCAGCTCATCCTCGACAGGGGCGAGCGAGCAGTACTTC
CASSSSTGASEQYF
>-|-|TRBV6-6|TRBJ2-3
TGTGCCAGCAGTTACGGGCAGACCACAGATACGCAGTATTTT
CASSYGQTTDTQYF
>many|-|TRBV15|TRBJ2-1
TGTGCCACCAGCCAAGACAGGAGCCCTGAGCAGTTCTTC
CATSQDRSPEQFF
>-|-|TRBV12-3/TRBV12-4|TRBJ2-2
TGTGCCAGCAGTTTAGTCACCGGGGAGCTGTTTTTT
CASSLVTGELFF
>many|-|TRBV12-3/TRBV12-4|TRBJ2-7
TGTGCCAGCAGTTTGTGGGGGCGAGTCGAGCAGTACTTC
CASSLWGRVEQYF
>many|-|TRBV29-1|TRBJ1-1
TGCAGCGTCGGGACTGCGGACACTGAAGCTTTCTTT
CSVGTADTEAFF
>many|-|TRBV20-1|TRBJ2-2
TGCAGTGCTAGAGATGATAGCTCGGGCACCGGGGAGCTGTTTTTT
CSARDDSSGTGELFF
>many|TRBD1|TRBV12-3/TRBV12-4|TRBJ1-2
TGTGCCAGCAGTCCCATACAGGGGGCGGCTACCTTTAACTATGGCTACACCTTC
CASSPIQGAATFNYGYTF
>many|-|TRBV7-9|TRBJ2-3
TGTGCCAGCAGCTTAGAGTTGAGCACAGATACGCAGTATTTT
CASSLELSTDTQYF
>few|TRBD1|TRBV5-1|TRBJ2-7
TGCGCCAGCAGCTTGGCGGGACAGACCTACGAGCAGTACTTC
CASSLAGQTYEQYF
>few|-|TRBV3-1|TRBJ2-3
TGTGCCAGCAGCCAAGAGGGGGCAGATACGCAGTATTTT
CASSQEGADTQYF
>many|TRBD1|TRBV12-3/TRBV12-4|TRBJ2-2
TGTGCCAGCAGTTGGAGACAGGGCAACACCGGGGAGCTGTTTTTT
CASSWRQGNTGELFF
>many|-|TRBV19|TRBJ1-1
TGTGCCAGTAGGGTGGACGGCTCGAACACTGAAGCTTTCTTT
CASRVDGSNTEAFF
>many|-|TRBV3-2|TRBJ1-5
TGTGCCAGCAGCCAAGATATGCAACCCAGTCAGCCCCAGCATTTT
CASSQDMQPSQPQHF
>many|-|TRBV30|TRBJ1-6
TGTGCCTGGAGGGTCACTAATTCACCCCTCCACTTT
CAWRVTNSPLHF
>many|-|TRBV16|TRBJ1-1
TGTGCCAGCAGCTCTCAACCGAACACTGAAGCTTTCTTT
CASSSQPNTEAFF
>many|TRBD1|TRBV7-9|TRBJ1-4
TGTGCCAGCAGCTTAGTCCAGGGACAGGGCGGTGAAAAACTGTTTTTT
CASSLVQGQGGEKLFF
>-|TRBD1|TRBV12-3/TRBV12-4|TRBJ1-2
TGTGCCAGCAGCCTTGGACAGGGGCTCTATGGCTACACCTTC
CASSLGQGLYGYTF
>few|TRBD2|TRBV6-6|TRBJ2-7
TGTGCCAGCAGCCTGTCTAGCGGGGGTACGGAGCAGTACTTC
CASSLSSGGTEQYF
>few|TRBD1|TRBV20-1|TRBJ1-1
TGCAGTGCACCGGACAGGCATTACGAAGCTTTCTTT
CSAPDRHYEAFF
>many|TRBD2|TRBV11-2|TRBJ2-2
TGTGCCAGCAGCTCGTGGGGACTAGCGGGCACCGGGGAGCTGTTTTTT
CASSSWGLAGTGELFF
>-|TRBD2|TRBV5-5|TRBJ2-4
TGTGCCAGCAGCTCAACCGGGACTAGCCAGATTATTCAGTACTTC
CASSSTGTSQIIQYF
>many|TRBD1|TRBV28|TRBJ1-2
TGTGCCAGCAGTCCCCCTGCAGGGGGTTGGAACACCTTC
CASSPPAGGWNTF
>-|-|TRBV28|TRBJ1-2
TGTGCCAGCAGTTTTGGGGACGGAAACTATGGCTACACCTTC
CASSFGDGNYGYTF
>few|-|TRBV20-1|TRBJ1-1
TGCAGTGTTTCCGCGATTGAAGCTTTCTTT
CSVSAIEAFF
>many|-|TRBV12-5|TRBJ2-5
TGTGCTAGTGGTAACGGAGGATTCGAGACCCAGTACTTC
CASGNGGFETQYF
>many|-|TRBV7-2|TRBJ2-2
TGTGCCAGCAGCTTCTACGGTGTCACCGGGGAGCTGTTTTTT
CASSFYGVTGELFF
>many|-|TRBV7-2|TRBJ1-1
TGTGCCAGCATCCTACAGCCGAACACTGAAGCTTTCTTT
CASILQPNTEAFF
>many|-|TRBV7-2|TRBJ1-5
TGTGCCAGCAGCCACGGGGACCCAAGCAATCAGCCCCAGCATTTT
CASSHGDPSNQPQHF
>many|-|TRBV18|TRBJ2-7
TGTGCCAGCTCACCATATCCAGGGATGCCCTACGAGCAGTACTTC
CASSPYPGMPYEQYF
>many|-|TRBV7-9|TRBJ1-3
TGTGCCAGCAGCTTAGTGGTCAGTGCCTCTGGAAACACCATATATTTT
CASSLVVSASGNTIYF
>-|TRBD2|TRBV5-1|TRBJ2-3
TGCGCCAGCAGCCCAAGGGGGAGCGGGAGAGGAGATACGCAGTATTTT
CASSPRGSGRGDTQYF
>many|-|TRBV7-2|TRBJ1-2
TGTGCCAGCAGCTCCCCGGAAAACTACTATGGCTACACCTTC
CASSSPENYYGYTF
>many|TRBD1|TRBV18|TRBJ1-1
TGTGCCAGCTCACCTCAAACGACAGGGACTGAAGCTTTCTTT
CASSPQTTGTEAFF
>many|-|TRBV6-5|TRBJ1-4
TGTGCCAGCAGTTATTCCCCTACAACTAATGAAAAACTGTTTTTT
CASSYSPTTNEKLFF
>many|-|TRBV2|TRBJ2-5
TGTGCCAGCACCCTACAGGGAGAGGGGACCCAGTACTTC
CASTLQGEGTQYF
>many|-|TRBV2|TRBJ2-5
TGTGCCAGCAGTGACAGTTACCAAGAGACCCAGTACTTC
CASSDSYQETQYF
>many|-|TRBV7-2|TRBJ2-7
TGTGCCAGCAGCTTAGTTGAGGGCCGAGAGCAGTACTTC
CASSLVEGREQYF
>many|-|TRBV30|TRBJ1-2
TGTGCCTGGAGTGTAGCGTACGGCTATGGCTACACCTTC
CAWSVAYGYGYTF
>-|-|TRBV7-2|TRBJ1-6
TGTGCCAGCAGCTTAAAGGCAGATTCACCCCTCCACTTT
CASSLKADSPLHF
>many|TRBD1|TRBV30|TRBJ2-1
TGTGCCTGGGGGACAGGGGGCTCCTACAATGAGCAGTTCTTC
CAWGTGGSYNEQFF
>many|-|TRBV10-3|TRBJ2-5
TGTGCCATCAGCTTGACGGAGAAAGAGACCCAGTACTTC
CAISLTEKETQYF
>many|-|TRBV7-3|TRBJ2-7
TGTGCCAGCTCCTCTCAGGGAGGCTACGAGCAGTACTTC
CASSSQGGYEQYF
>many|TRBD1|TRBV20-1|TRBJ2-2
TGCAGTGCTGGGACAGGGGGCCCCGGGGAGCTGTTTTTT
CSAGTGGPGELFF
>many|TRBD2|TRBV28|TRBJ2-3
TGTGCCAGCTCGGGGGGGGTAGGGACGGACACAGATACGCAGTATTTT
CASSGGVGTDTDTQYF
>many|-|TRBV5-1|TRBJ1-6
TGCGCCAGCAGCTTGGGGTCGGGAGCAAGCTCACCCCTCCACTTT
CASSLGSGASSPLHF
>many|-|TRBV11-2|TRBJ2-1
TGTGCCAGCAGCTTAGTAGGGGGGTTTTACAATGAGCAGTTCTTC
CASSLVGGFYNEQFF
>many|TRBD2|TRBV20-1|TRBJ2-3
TGCAGTGCTGGGCTAGCGGCGACCACAGATACGCAGTATTTT
CSAGLAATTDTQYF